This entry lists 8 T cell receptor beta chains sequenced from one sample in a study of vaccination and CD4 T cells after COVID-19. Sample treatment: roughly 10-day PBMC culture with coronavirus spike peptide pools or control peptides (ViraFEST assay). The unexposed donor's CD4+ T cells were collected before the COVID-19 pandemic (2011-2018). Once obtained from cultured CD4+ T cells, the DNA was sequenced using the Oncomine TCR Beta short-read assay. DNA came from CD4+ T cells after culture. TCRdb fed the PCR reads into MiXCR, producing one record per CDR3 protein. The repertoire consists of approximately 11,000 distinct CDR3 sequences, with less than 40% occurring once and the leading ten covering 20% to 25%. Antigens of these TCRs are unknown. Sample: CD4+ T cells from blood, cultured in vitro. The receptors derive from a human donor in good health.

V and J are TRBV28 and TRBJ2-7, with 12 positions matching TRBD2. The CDR3 has 16 residues. V shed 6 bases and J 7 bases; nucleotides not matched to a gene: 13. Per the germline V gene, CDR1 is MDHEN and CDR2 is SYDVKM. CDR3 residues: CASSTPSSGRALEQYF. CDR3 nucleotide sequence: TGTGCCAGCAGCACGCCCTCTAGCGGGAGGGCCTTAGAGCAGTACTTC.

The CDR3 reads CSVSDRVRLSEQYF. In DNA, the CDR3 is TGCAGCGTCAGTGACAGGGTGAGGTTATCCGAGCAGTACTTC. This chain uses TRBV29-1 with TRBJ2-7; 7 nucleotides agree with TRBD1. The CDR3 has 14 amino acids. Per the germline V gene, CDR1 is SQVTM and CDR2 is ANQGSEA. V dropped 6 bases and J dropped 6; count of bases not matched to a gene: 14.

This clonotype was found a few times. The rearrangement uses TRBV7-3 and TRBJ1-2, with 12 bases fitting TRBD1. Unmatched junction bases numbered 11, after V lost 5 bases and J lost 7 bases. CDR3 length equals 16 residues. Germline values: CDR1 SGHTA, CDR2 FQGTGA. CDR3 amino acids: CASSPGTGGSLGGYTF. The CDR3 DNA reads TGTGCCAGCAGCCCGGGGACAGGGGGCTCTTTAGGTGGCTACACCTTC.

The chain couples TRBV7-2 to TRBJ2-1; no reliable D call. V was trimmed by 7 bases and J by 8 bases, leaving 12 bases between them. Germline loops: CDR1 SGHTA, CDR2 FQGNSA. The CDR3 has 12 residues. In nucleotides, the CDR3 is TGTGCCAGCACCCCAGTTAGGGATGAGCAGTTCTTC. This encodes CASTPVRDEQFF.

The chain uses TRBV6-1 and TRBJ2-2, with TRBD2 as a possible D gene (5 bases). In germline, CDR1 is MNHNS, CDR2 SASEGT. The V end was cut by 5 bases, the J end by 7 bases, with 11 bases between. This CDR3 has 13 residues. Written as DNA, the CDR3 is TGTGCCAGCAGTCGGGCTACTAGCGGGGAGCTGTTTTTT. This gives the protein CASSRATSGELFF.

The chain links TRBV20-1 to TRBJ1-5; 7 bases are shared with TRBD1. CDR1 and CDR2 (germline): DFQATT, SNEGSKA (reference sequence). The trim removed 4 bases at V and 6 bases at J, leaving 6 bases unmatched. The CDR3 sequence is 13 residues long. CDR3 loop: CSAITGVSQPQHF. CDR3 sequence (DNA): TGCAGTGCTATTACAGGGGTAAGTCAGCCCCAGCATTTT.

This clonotype was seen a few times. The chain has TRBV11-1 and TRBJ2-7, with no clear D. V was shortened by 4 bases and J by 7 bases, with 17 bases between the two germline ends. CDR3 length: 14 amino acids. Germline V lookup: CDR1 SGHAT, CDR2 FQDESV (reference sequence). CDR3 in DNA: TGTGCCAGCAGCTCCCGGACCAACCCGACAGAGCAGTACTTC. Protein sequence: CASSSRTNPTEQYF.

Only a few counts were recorded for this clonotype. The gene calls are TRBV28 and TRBJ2-7, with 7 bases lining up with TRBD1. The CDR3 loop spans 14 amino acids. The germline gives CDR1 MDHEN, CDR2 SYDVKM. Trimming took 3 bases from V and 3 from J; bases not matched to a gene: 5. The CDR3 sequence is CASSLVGTVYEQYF. CDR3 DNA sequence: TGTGCCAGCAGTTTGGTCGGGACAGTCTACGAGCAGTACTTC.